This record concerns one T cell receptor beta chain sequence. What it binds is unknown. The data belong to a study of T cell responses to AZD1222 COVID-19 vaccine. The length of the CDR3 is 11 residues. Trimming took off 8 bases at V and 9 bases at J, with 12 bases between the two ends. Per germline, CDR1 SGHNT and CDR2 YYREEE (reference sequence). General observations from the study: Donors skewed white British and female; clonal diversity was possibly underestimated.

Profiling relied on immunoSEQ multiplex PCR, and the TCRdb table lists in-frame clones only, not all of them. The sample lists 120,000 to 150,000 clones; approximately 92% were seen once. This receptor was taken from an adult in good health. This sample comprised peripheral blood, obtained on day 0 of AZD1222 vaccination. The rearrangement joins TRBV5-4 to TRBJ2-1, with a weak D call TRBD1 (7 bases). CDR3 sequence: CASRQGGEQFF. The CDR3 DNA reads as TGTGCCAGTCGACAGGGAGGTGAGCAGTTCTTC.